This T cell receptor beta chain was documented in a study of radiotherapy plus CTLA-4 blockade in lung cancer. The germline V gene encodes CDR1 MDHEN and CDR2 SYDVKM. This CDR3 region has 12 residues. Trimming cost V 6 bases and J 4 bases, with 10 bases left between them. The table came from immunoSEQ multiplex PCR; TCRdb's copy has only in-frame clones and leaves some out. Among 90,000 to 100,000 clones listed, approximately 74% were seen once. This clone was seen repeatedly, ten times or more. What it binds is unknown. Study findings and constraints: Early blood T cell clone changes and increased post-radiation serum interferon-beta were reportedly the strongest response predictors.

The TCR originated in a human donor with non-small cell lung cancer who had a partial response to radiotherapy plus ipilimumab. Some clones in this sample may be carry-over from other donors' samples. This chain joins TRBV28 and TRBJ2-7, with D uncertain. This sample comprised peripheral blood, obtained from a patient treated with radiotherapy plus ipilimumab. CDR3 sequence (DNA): TGTGCCAGCAGCCCTCAGAAATACGAGCAGTACTTC. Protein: CASSPQKYEQYF.